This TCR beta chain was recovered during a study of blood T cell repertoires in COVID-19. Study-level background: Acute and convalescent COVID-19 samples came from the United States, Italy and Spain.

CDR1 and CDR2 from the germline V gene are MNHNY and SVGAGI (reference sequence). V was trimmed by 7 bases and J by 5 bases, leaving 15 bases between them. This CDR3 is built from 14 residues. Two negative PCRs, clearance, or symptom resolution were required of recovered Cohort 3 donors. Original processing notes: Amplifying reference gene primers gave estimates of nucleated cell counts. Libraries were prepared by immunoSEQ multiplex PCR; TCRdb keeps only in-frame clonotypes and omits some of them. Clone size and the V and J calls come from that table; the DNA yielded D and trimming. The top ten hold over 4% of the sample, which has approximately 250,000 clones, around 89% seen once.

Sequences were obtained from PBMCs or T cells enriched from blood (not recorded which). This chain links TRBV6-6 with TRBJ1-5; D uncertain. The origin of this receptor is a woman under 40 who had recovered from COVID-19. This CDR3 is CASTYRLGDQPQHF. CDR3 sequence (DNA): TGTGCCAGCACCTACCGACTGGGAGATCAGCCCCAGCATTTT.